The clone carrying this T cell receptor beta chain was seen a single time. The germline V gene encodes CDR1 LNHDA and CDR2 SQIVND (reference sequence). V lost 3 bases and J lost 5, with 8 bases in between. There are 13 residues in the CDR3. The source of the sample is a study of response to subunit inactivated influenza vaccine. TCRdb reprocessed the RT-PCR reads via MiXCR and lists one record per CDR3 protein. The sample includes over 800,000 distinct CDR3 sequences, less than 25% of them seen just once. This chain links TRBV19 with TRBJ2-1, with D perhaps matching TRBD1 (6 bases). The clonotype comes from a man between 45 and 60 years old who received an inactivated influenza vaccine. Sample: PBMCs from blood, taken approximately 5 days after vaccination. CDR3 amino acids: CASSIRQDNEQFF. The CDR3, as DNA: TGTGCCAGTAGTATCCGACAGGACAATGAGCAGTTCTTC. Filled out from reference TRBV19 and TRBJ2-1, the complete variable domain reads DGGITQSPKYLFRKEGQNVTLSCEQNLNHDAMYWYRQDPGQGLRLIYYSQIVNDFQKGDIAEGYSVSREKKESFPLTVTSAQKNPTAFYLCASSIRQDNEQFFGPGTRLTVL.